The 9 T cell receptor beta chains below all came from one sample that was sequenced in a study of patients and donors after allogeneic stem cell transplantation. TCRdb re-called the RT-PCR reads through MiXCR, storing one row per CDR3 protein. Among hundreds of thousands of distinct CDR3 sequences listed, roughly 17% were seen once. The sample consisted of blood, either unsorted or a sorted T cell fraction (not recorded which). The receptors originated from a human donor who was either an allogeneic HSCT recipient or a stem cell or donor lymphocyte infusion donor (not recorded which). It is not recorded whose cells these are; they may come from a transplant donor.

This rearrangement joins TRBV5-1 to TRBJ1-2; the D is unclear. Per the germline V gene, CDR1 is SGHRS and CDR2 is YFSETQ. The ends were cut back, 0 bases at V and 5 bases at J, with 11 bases in the middle. This CDR3 comprises 14 residues. The CDR3 loop reads CASSLVGLVYGYTF. The CDR3, as DNA: TGCGCCAGCAGCTTGGTCGGGTTGGTATATGGCTACACCTTC. Combining the CDR3 with reference TRBV5-1 and TRBJ1-2 gives the whole variable domain KAGVTQTPRYLIKTRGQQVTLSCSPISGHRSVSWYQQTPGQGLQFLFEYFSETQRNKGNFPGRFSGRQFSNSRSEMNVSTLELGDSALYLCASSLVGLVYGYTFGSGTRLTVV.

This clonotype was seen only a few times. This chain connects TRBV5-1 to TRBJ1-2; 7 bases are a match to TRBD1. After removal of 2 bases from V and 4 bases from J, the junction contained 5 bases not matched to a gene. The CDR3 totals 14 residues. Germline V gives CDR1 SGHRS, CDR2 YFSETQ. The chain's CDR3 is CASSLQGQSYGYTF. The DNA of the CDR3 is TGCGCCAGCAGCTTACAGGGACAGAGCTATGGCTACACCTTC.

The chain has TRBV5-1 and TRBJ2-1; TRBD2 agrees at 9 bases. The V gene's germline CDR1 is SGHRS and CDR2 YFSETQ. CDR3 length equals 15 residues. Unmatched junction bases numbered 6, after V lost 4 bases and J lost 4 bases. The CDR3 region has the DNA TGCGCCAGCAGCGGCGGGGGGGGCAGGTACAATGAGCAGTTCTTC. Its protein product is CASSGGGGRYNEQFF. Using reference TRBV5-1 and TRBJ2-1 for the parts outside the CDR3, the full variable domain is KAGVTQTPRYLIKTRGQQVTLSCSPISGHRSVSWYQQTPGQGLQFLFEYFSETQRNKGNFPGRFSGRQFSNSRSEMNVSTLELGDSALYLCASSGGGGRYNEQFFGPGTRLTVL.

Comment on this clonotype: The junction differs from germline at one of its ends, possibly a read error. The CDR3 DNA reads as TGTGCCAGCAAAGCGGGACAGCTGACTTACGGGCAGTACTTC. Protein product: CASKAGQLTYGQYF. The chain joins TRBV6-1 to TRBJ2-7; D possibly matches TRBD1 or TRBD2 (7 bases each). The CDR3 is 14 amino acids. Germline assignment: CDR1 MNHNS and CDR2 SASEGT.

This rearrangement joins TRBV6-5 to TRBJ1-2; D is uncertain. Trimming cost V 2 bases and J 8 bases, with 21 bases left between them. The CDR3 runs 16 residues. The germline V gene has CDR1 MNHEY and CDR2 SVGAGI. For the CDR3, the DNA is TGTGCCAGCAGTTACCCCGTCGGAGGGAAGATAGTAGGCTACACCTTC. Amino acids: CASSYPVGGKIVGYTF.

This clonotype was counted a few times. The V gene is TRBV2, the J gene TRBJ2-2, with D unclear. This CDR3 has 15 amino acids. V dropped 4 bases and J dropped 0 bases, with 9 bases sitting between them. CDR1 and CDR2 from the germline V gene are SNHLY and FYNNEI. CDR3 sequence (DNA): TGTGCCAGCAGTGCATTTAGCCCGAACACCGGGGAGCTGTTTTTT. As protein: CASSAFSPNTGELFF.

This clonotype was seen only a few times. The chain links TRBV5-1 to TRBJ1-4; TRBD1 agrees at 12 bases. The germline V gene has CDR1 SGHRS and CDR2 YFSETQ. The CDR3 is made up of 17 amino acids. The junction had 4 bases not matched to a gene; V was cut back by 4 bases and J by 0 bases. CDR3 nucleotide sequence: TGCGCCAGCAGCCCGGGGACAGGGGGCCCAACTAATGAAAAACTGTTTTTT. Translating gives CASSPGTGGPTNEKLFF.

This clonotype was found a few times. The V gene is TRBV20-1, the J gene TRBJ2-1; TRBD2 matches 9 bases. Germline V CDR1 and CDR2: DFQATT, SNEGSKA (reference sequence). With V trimmed by 3 bases and J by 0 bases, 3 bases remained unmatched. This CDR3 has 15 residues. CDR3 protein: CSASASGTSYNEQFF. The CDR3 DNA is TGCAGTGCTAGTGCTAGCGGGACCTCCTACAATGAGCAGTTCTTC.

This clonotype occurred a few times. V usage is TRBV19 and J usage is TRBJ1-2; no clear D gene. The CDR3 runs 15 residues. V was shortened by 3 bases and J by 0 bases, with 11 bases between the two germline ends. Germline V lookup: CDR1 LNHDA, CDR2 SQIVND (reference sequence). The CDR3 nucleotides read TGTGCCAGTAGTATTCCATTAGGAGCTAACTATGGCTACACCTTC. Translating gives CASSIPLGANYGYTF.